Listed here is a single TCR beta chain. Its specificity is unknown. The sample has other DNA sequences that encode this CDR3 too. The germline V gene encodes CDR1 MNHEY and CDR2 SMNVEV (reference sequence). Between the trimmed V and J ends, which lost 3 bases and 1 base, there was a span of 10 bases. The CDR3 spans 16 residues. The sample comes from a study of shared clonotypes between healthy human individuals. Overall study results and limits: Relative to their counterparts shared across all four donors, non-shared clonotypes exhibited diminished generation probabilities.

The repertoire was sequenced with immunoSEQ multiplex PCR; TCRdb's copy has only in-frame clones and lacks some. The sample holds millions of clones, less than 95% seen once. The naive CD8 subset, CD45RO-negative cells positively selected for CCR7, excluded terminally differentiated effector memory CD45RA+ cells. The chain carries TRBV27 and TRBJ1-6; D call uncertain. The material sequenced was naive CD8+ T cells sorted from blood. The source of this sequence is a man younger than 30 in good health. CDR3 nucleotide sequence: TGTGCCAGCAGTTTGGGTCCAGGATCCTATAATTCACCCCTCCACTTT. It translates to CASSLGPGSYNSPLHF.